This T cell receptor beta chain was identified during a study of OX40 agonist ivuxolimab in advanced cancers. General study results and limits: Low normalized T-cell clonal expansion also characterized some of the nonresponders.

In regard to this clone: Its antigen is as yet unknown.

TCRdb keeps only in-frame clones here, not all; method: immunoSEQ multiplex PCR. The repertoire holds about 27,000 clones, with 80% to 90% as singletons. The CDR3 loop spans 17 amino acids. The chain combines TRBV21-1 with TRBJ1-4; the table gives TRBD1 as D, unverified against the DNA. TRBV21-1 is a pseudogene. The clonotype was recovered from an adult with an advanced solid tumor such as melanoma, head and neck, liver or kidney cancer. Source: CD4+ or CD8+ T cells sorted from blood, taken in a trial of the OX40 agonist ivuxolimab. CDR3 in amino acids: CASSKLRRDRRNEKLFF. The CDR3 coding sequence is TGTGCCAGCAGCAAATTGCGACGGGACAGGAGAAATGAAAAACTGTTTTTT.